The 5 T cell receptor beta chains in this list originate from one sample, sequenced in a study of blood T cell repertoires in COVID-19. Profiling relied on immunoSEQ multiplex PCR, and the TCRdb table lists in-frame clones only, not all of them. This sample has fewer than 600,000 clones; over 75% occur once, and the top ten carry 1.8%. The sequencing sample was made of PBMCs or T cells enriched from blood (not recorded which). These receptors all stem from a woman in her thirties or forties who had recovered from COVID-19.

CDR3 amino acids: CASSISGGSSYNEQFF. The CDR3 nucleotides read TGTGCCAGCTCAATATCTGGAGGCAGCTCCTACAATGAGCAGTTCTTC. This chain uses TRBV18 with TRBJ2-1, with D tentatively TRBD2 (5 bases). This CDR3 contains 16 residues. Germline V gene lookup returns CDR1 KGHSH and CDR2 LQKENI. Trimming left V 5 bases short and J 0 bases short, with 14 bases between.

This sequence joins TRBV14 and TRBJ2-1; D is unclear. The germline CDR1 and CDR2 sequences are SGHDN and FVKESK. The CDR3 is 12 amino acids. Trimming cost V 4 bases and J 9 bases, with 10 bases left between them. CDR3 nucleotides: TGTGCCAGCAGCCGCTACCATCTTGAGCAGTTCTTC. Protein sequence: CASSRYHLEQFF.

V is TRBV11-2 and J is TRBJ2-3; 12 positions agree with TRBD2. From germline, CDR1 is SGHAT and CDR2 FQNNGV. With V trimmed by 6 bases and J by 0 bases, 7 bases remained unmatched. The CDR3 consists of 17 residues. CDR3 nucleotide sequence: TGTGCCAGCAGAACTAGCGGGAGGTTCCCTAGCACAGATACGCAGTATTTT. It yields the protein CASRTSGRFPSTDTQYF.

This clone has only a few counts. This chain uses TRBV5-8 with TRBJ1-5, with no clear D. Between the trimmed V and J ends, which lost 2 bases and 8 bases, there was a span of 5 bases. Germline assignment: CDR1 SGHTS and CDR2 YDEGEE. This CDR3 region has 11 residues. In DNA form, the CDR3 reads TGTGCCAGCAGCTTAACAGAGCCCCAGCATTTT. It encodes CASSLTEPQHF. Together with reference TRBV5-8 and TRBJ1-5, the CDR3 gives the full variable domain: EAGVTQSPTHLIKTRGQQATLRCSPISGHTSVYWYQQALGLGLQFLLWYDEGEERNRGNFPPRFSGRQFPNYSSELNVNALELEDSALYLCASSLTEPQHFGDGTRLSIL.

V and J are TRBV2 and TRBJ2-6; 8 bases agree with TRBD2. The CDR3 is 16 residues long. Germline lookup yields CDR1 SNHLY and CDR2 FYNNEI. The V and J ends lost 0 bases and 2 bases, in that order; junction bases with no gene match: 0. The CDR3 bases are TGTGCCAGCAGTGAAGCCGGGGGGGCTGGGGCCAACGTCCTGACTTTC. Translation gives CASSEAGGAGANVLTF.